Listed here are 7 T cell receptor beta chains from one sample, sequenced in a study of cytotoxic CD8 clonotypes in ibrutinib-treated CLL. Assay: immunoSEQ multiplex PCR; the TCRdb copy retains only in-frame clones and omits some. The table has roughly 150,000 clones, approximately 91% seen once; the top ten hold 3%. The sample consisted of PBMCs, taken at disease progression, from a patient treated with ibrutinib. Every receptor here comes from a human donor with chronic lymphocytic leukemia.

The V and J genes are TRBV9 and TRBJ1-2; possibly TRBD1 for D (5 bases). Germline V gene data show CDR1 as SGDLS and CDR2 as YYNGEE. V shed 4 bases and J shed 10 bases, with 23 bases lying between them. The CDR3 has 15 amino acids. Here the CDR3 DNA reads TGTGCCAGCAGCCGACAGACCGGGCCCCGTGTCGACTACACCTTC. Encoded protein: CASSRQTGPRVDYTF.

The chain links TRBV5-3 to TRBJ2-3, with D possibly called TRBD1 or TRBD2 (6 bases each). TRBV5-3 qualifies as an ORF whose function is uncertain. With 4 bases removed from V and 3 bases from J, the gap between germline ends came to 33 bases. CDR3 length equals 21 residues. The CDR3, as DNA: TGTGCCAGAAGCGTGAGTAGAAAACAGGGAATTTTTCGAGGAGGGACAGATACGCAGTATTTT. Protein: CARSVSRKQGIFRGGTDTQYF.

The V gene is TRBV4-3, the J gene TRBJ2-5, with D perhaps matching TRBD1 or TRBD2 (6 bases each). The CDR3 runs to 14 residues. Germline CDR1 LGHNA, CDR2 YSLEER. V was clipped by 2 bases and J by 5 bases, with 12 bases between them. CDR3 sequence: CASSQLRGVETQYF. CDR3 sequence (DNA): TGCGCCAGCAGCCAACTAAGGGGGGTGGAGACCCAGTACTTC.

The chain is built from TRBV7-9 and TRBJ2-2; D gene unclear. The germline V and J ends were trimmed by 11 bases and 0 bases, with 13 bases remaining between them. Germline-derived CDR1 and CDR2 are SEHNR and FQNEAQ (reference sequence). The CDR3 is made up of 14 amino acids. This chain's CDR3 is CAAVWGTNTGELFF. In nucleotides, the CDR3 is TGTGCCGCCGTCTGGGGTACGAACACCGGGGAGCTGTTTTTT.

J is TRBJ2-1 and V is TRBV27; 9 positions match TRBD2. The CDR3 sequence is 17 residues long. The V gene's germline CDR1 is MNHEY and CDR2 SMNVEV (reference sequence). The V and J ends lost 0 bases and 4 bases, in that order; junction bases with no gene match: 7. The CDR3 protein is CASSLSILGLAYNEQFF. CDR3 nucleotides: TGTGCCAGCAGTTTATCGATCCTTGGACTAGCGTACAATGAGCAGTTCTTC.

The count of this clone is one. The chain joins TRBV6-5 to TRBJ2-1; D is ambiguous. V shed 0 bases and J shed 6 bases, with 9 bases lying between them. Germline values: CDR1 MNHEY, CDR2 SVGAGI. The CDR3 contains 14 residues. This chain's CDR3 is CASSYSTATNEQFF. CDR3 coding DNA: TGTGCCAGCAGTTACTCGACGGCAACCAATGAGCAGTTCTTC.

The rearrangement links TRBV9 to TRBJ2-3, with 13 bases that match TRBD2. V trimming: 1 base; J trimming: 3 bases; junction bases outside the gene matches: 5. The CDR3 sequence is 17 residues long. Per germline, CDR1 SGDLS and CDR2 YYNGEE. The CDR3 protein is CASSVQGLAGVTDTQYF. The DNA for the CDR3 is TGTGCCAGCAGCGTACAAGGACTAGCGGGAGTGACAGATACGCAGTATTTT.